The 28 T cell receptor beta chains listed next were all sequenced from one sample in a study of shared clonotypes between healthy human individuals. Measured with immunoSEQ multiplex PCR; TCRdb has only the in-frame clones, and not every one. The sample holds about 1.5 million clones; over 95% are singletons and the top ten take approximately 1.1%. Sequencing was carried out using naive CD4+ T cells sorted from blood. Subset: CD45RA+ positively selected. The receptors were sampled from a man aged 25-45 years in good health.

This chain uses TRBV19 with TRBJ2-7, with 11 bases aligning to TRBD2. Looked up from germline, CDR1 is LNHDA and CDR2 is SQIVND (reference sequence). V gave up 5 bases and J gave up 3 bases; unmatched junction bases: 6. The CDR3 covers 15 residues. In nucleotides, the CDR3 is TGTGCCAGTAGTCGATCCGGGACTAGCGGCTACGAGCAGTACTTC. It specifies CASSRSGTSGYEQYF.

The CDR3 sequence is CASGASIGYYEQFF. In nucleotides, the CDR3 is TGTGCCAGCGGGGCTAGTATTGGTTATTATGAGCAGTTCTTC. The chain links TRBV2 to TRBJ2-1, with D possibly TRBD1 on 5 matching bases. V dropped 8 bases and J dropped 8 bases, with 19 bases sitting between them. The CDR3 runs to 14 residues. Germline V lookup: CDR1 SNHLY, CDR2 FYNNEI.

Worth noting for this clone: The junction differs from germline at one of its ends, possibly a read error. The chain carries TRBV5-4 and TRBJ2-1, with 11 positions matching TRBD2. Germline V gene sequence: CDR1 SGHNT, CDR2 YYREEE (reference sequence). The CDR3 contains 15 residues. CDR3 in amino acids: CASSYLAGGHNEQFF. The CDR3, as DNA: TGCGCCAGCAGCTATCTAGCGGGAGGTCACAATGAGCAGTTCTTC.

The rearrangement uses TRBV18 and TRBJ2-3, with D perhaps assigned TRBD1 or TRBD2 (5 bases each). Germline CDR1 and CDR2: KGHSH and LQKENI. CDR3 size: 14 residues. V dropped 1 base and J dropped 6 bases, with 11 bases sitting between them. As DNA, the CDR3 is TGTGCCAGCTCACCACTCGACTGGGGGGATACGCAGTATTTT. It yields the protein CASSPLDWGDTQYF.

This rearrangement joins TRBV9 to TRBJ2-3, with D perhaps TRBD2 (6 bases). CDR1 is SGDLS, CDR2 YYNGEE, per germline. The length of the CDR3 is 16 residues. The ends were cut back, 0 bases at V and 6 bases at J, with 17 bases in the middle. The CDR3 coding sequence is TGTGCCAGCAGCGTAGAGGGCGGGACCCTCGGGGATACGCAGTATTTT. Its translation is CASSVEGGTLGDTQYF.

The V gene is TRBV25-1, the J gene TRBJ1-2; D perhaps matches TRBD1 (6 bases). Trimming cost V 5 bases and J 5 bases, with 15 bases left between them. The CDR3 is 14 residues long. CDR1 and CDR2 from the germline V gene are MGHDK and SYGVNS. The CDR3: CASSPRGPRYGYTF. CDR3 nucleotide sequence: TGTGCCAGCAGTCCCCGGGGGCCTAGGTATGGCTACACCTTC.

The chain joins TRBV6-1 to TRBJ2-7, with D possibly TRBD1 on 5 matching bases. Germline values: CDR1 MNHNS, CDR2 SASEGT. The CDR3 is 13 amino acids. Trimming pared 3 bases from V and 4 bases from J, leaving 10 bases between. The CDR3 region has the DNA TGTGCCAGCAGTGAGCAGGGTTCGTACGAGCAGTACTTC. It translates to CASSEQGSYEQYF.

Points on this clone: An end of the junction differs from the germline gene, which may be a read error. J is TRBJ1-4 and V is TRBV7-7, with TRBD1 matching over 8 bases. This CDR3 spans 15 amino acids. Germline V lookup: CDR1 SSHAT, CDR2 FNYEAQ (reference sequence). The CDR3: CASSQRTGINEKLFF. As DNA, the CDR3 is TGTGCTAGCAGCCAGCGGACAGGGATTAATGAAAAACTGTTTTTT.

About this clone: Other DNA sequences from this sample encode an identical CDR3 as well. This sequence joins TRBV10-3 and TRBJ2-3; D call uncertain. The V gene's germline CDR1 is ENHRY and CDR2 SYGVKD. CDR3 length: 13 amino acids. The V end was cut by 3 bases, the J end by 1 base, with 5 bases between. CDR3 sequence reads: CAISELGTDTQYF. The CDR3 DNA reads TGTGCCATCAGTGAATTGGGCACAGATACGCAGTATTTT.

The table lists this clone with a count of one. The rearrangement joins TRBV10-3 to TRBJ2-2; 9 positions match TRBD1. V lost 10 bases and J lost 0; bases outside the gene matches: 3. The germline gives CDR1 ENHRY, CDR2 SYGVKD. There are 14 residues in the CDR3. CDR3 sequence (DNA): TGTGCCAGCCGGACAGGGGCGAACACCGGGGAGCTGTTTTTT. It encodes CASRTGANTGELFF.

Comments on this clone: Other DNA sequences in the sample encode the same CDR3. The rearrangement joins TRBV7-2 to TRBJ2-2; tentatively, D is TRBD2 (6 bases). Trimming cost V 3 bases and J 1 base, with 6 bases left between them. The CDR3 is made up of 14 amino acids. Germline CDR1 reads SGHTA; CDR2 reads FQGNSA. The CDR3 DNA reads TGTGCCAGCAGCTTTAGCGGGAACACCGGGGAGCTGTTTTTT. It codes for CASSFSGNTGELFF. Variable domain in full (rest from reference TRBV7-2 and TRBJ2-2): GAGVSQSPSNKVTEKGKDVELRCDPISGHTALYWYRQSLGQGLEFLIYFQGNSAPDKSGLPSDRFSAERTGGSVSTLTIQRTQQEDSAVYLCASSFSGNTGELFFGEGSRLTVL.

The V and J genes are TRBV5-1 and TRBJ2-3; 9 nucleotides match TRBD1. CDR1 is SGHRS and CDR2 is YFSETQ in the germline V gene. The CDR3 is 21 amino acids. Trimming took 1 base from V and 0 from J; bases not matched to a gene: 18. The CDR3 sequence is CASSLYFVDRGSLGSTDTQYF. The CDR3 bases are TGCGCCAGCAGCTTGTATTTCGTGGACAGGGGTTCACTAGGGAGCACAGATACGCAGTATTTT. Complete variable domain (other parts from reference TRBV5-1 and TRBJ2-3): KAGVTQTPRYLIKTRGQQVTLSCSPISGHRSVSWYQQTPGQGLQFLFEYFSETQRNKGNFPGRFSGRQFSNSRSEMNVSTLELGDSALYLCASSLYFVDRGSLGSTDTQYFGPGTRLTVL.

Concerning this clone: The identical CDR3 is also encoded by other nucleotide sequences in the sample. The chain carries TRBV4-2 and TRBJ1-5, with no clear D. The CDR3 runs to 14 residues. CDR1 and CDR2 from the germline V gene are LGHNA and YNFKEQ. V lost 1 base to trimming and J lost 0 bases, with 4 bases between them. The CDR3 region has the DNA TGTGCCAGCAGCCAAGGAGGTAGCAATCAGCCCCAGCATTTT. Translated: CASSQGGSNQPQHF.

The gene calls are TRBV21-1 and TRBJ2-1; TRBD2 reflects the table's D call only, with no check against the DNA. TRBV21-1 is a pseudogene segment. The CDR3 contains 17 residues. The CDR3 nucleotides read TGTGCCAGCCCCCGAATGTCGGCCGTGGGAGGCTACAATGAGCAGTTCTTC. Translating gives CASPRMSAVGGYNEQFF.

This rearrangement joins TRBV11-2 to TRBJ2-1, with 9 bases matching TRBD2. The length of the CDR3 is 17 residues. V was pared by 3 bases and J by 9 bases, with 15 bases of the junction left unmatched. Looked up from germline, CDR1 is SGHAT and CDR2 is FQNNGV. DNA of the CDR3: TGTGCCAGCAGCTTCCGCGCTATAGCGGGAGATTCAGCTGAGCAGTTCTTC. Amino acid sequence: CASSFRAIAGDSAEQFF.

The V call is TRBV4-1, the J call TRBJ1-3; perhaps TRBD1 as D (5 bases). CDR1 and CDR2 (germline): MGHRA, YSYEKL. With 1 base removed from V and 5 bases from J, the gap between germline ends came to 24 bases. The CDR3 loop spans 19 amino acids. DNA of the CDR3: TGCGCCAGCAGCCAAGGGGCAGGGAAGGCACTCTCTGGGCGAAACACCATATATTTT. This sequence encodes CASSQGAGKALSGRNTIYF.

The CDR3 sequence is CASRSSGKVRETQYF. CDR3 nucleotide sequence: TGTGCCAGCAGGTCGAGCGGGAAAGTTCGGGAGACCCAGTACTTC. The chain employs TRBV28 and TRBJ2-5; 7 bases line up with TRBD2. The CDR3 loop spans 15 amino acids. After removal of 6 bases from V and 5 bases from J, the junction contained 12 bases not matched to a gene. Germline V gene data show CDR1 as MDHEN and CDR2 as SYDVKM.

This clone was found many times. The rearrangement joins TRBV7-6 to TRBJ2-2, with TRBD1 matching 8 bases. V shed 3 bases, J shed 4 bases, and the junction held 7 bases outside the gene matches. CDR3 length: 16 residues. CDR1 SGHVS and CDR2 FNYEAQ come from the germline V gene. CDR3 in amino acids: CASSFTGGPGTGELFF. In DNA, the CDR3 is TGTGCCAGCAGCTTCACAGGGGGACCGGGCACCGGGGAGCTGTTTTTT.

The rearrangement joins TRBV6-5 to TRBJ2-5; D gene uncertain. This CDR3 is 15 amino acids long. The V and J ends lost 0 bases and 3 bases respectively, with 11 bases between them. Germline-derived CDR1 and CDR2 are MNHEY and SVGAGI. Here the CDR3 reads CASSYSVEPEETQYF. The DNA of the CDR3 is TGTGCCAGCAGTTACTCGGTAGAGCCCGAAGAGACCCAGTACTTC.

J is TRBJ1-2 and V is TRBV30; 7 bases line up with TRBD1. Germline V lookup: CDR1 GTSNPN, CDR2 SVGIG (reference sequence). V was clipped by 4 bases and J by 14 bases; unmatched bases: 10. The CDR3 is 11 amino acids. CDR3 DNA sequence: TGTGCCTGGAAAGGCAGCGCAGGGGGGACCTTC. It specifies CAWKGSAGGTF.

The chain is built from TRBV29-1 and TRBJ1-1; unclear D gene. V shed 5 bases and J shed 0 bases, with 7 bases lying between them. This CDR3 has 12 residues. Per the germline V gene, CDR1 is SQVTM and CDR2 is ANQGSEA. The CDR3 sequence: CSVSRVNTEAFF. The CDR3, as DNA: TGCAGCGTTTCCCGTGTGAACACTGAAGCTTTCTTT.

V is TRBV29-1 and J is TRBJ1-2; D is possibly TRBD1 (5 bases). Trimming took off 6 bases at V and 4 bases at J, with 9 bases between the two ends. CDR3 length equals 11 residues. The germline V gene has CDR1 SQVTM and CDR2 ANQGSEA. The CDR3 loop reads CSVTVSYGYTF. Written as DNA, the CDR3 is TGCAGCGTGACAGTTTCCTATGGCTACACCTTC. Variable domain in full (rest from reference TRBV29-1 and TRBJ1-2): SAVISQKPSRDICQRGTSLTIQCQVDSQVTMMFWYRQQPGQSLTLIATANQGSEATYESGFVIDKFPISRPNLTFSTLTVSNMSPEDSSIYLCSVTVSYGYTFGSGTRLTVV.

This clone was counted a single time. V usage is TRBV4-3 and J usage is TRBJ2-3; D remains ambiguous. The CDR3 has 16 residues. V gave up 0 bases and J gave up 2 bases, with 12 bases separating them. Germline CDR1 and CDR2: LGHNA and YSLEER. Here the CDR3 reads CASSQDRRPHTDTQYF. CDR3 DNA sequence: TGCGCCAGCAGCCAAGATAGACGGCCACACACAGATACGCAGTATTTT.

The chain uses TRBV15 and TRBJ2-3; D possibly corresponds to TRBD2 (7 bases). Trimming took 0 bases from V and 3 from J, leaving 22 bases between them. CDR3 length: 19 residues. Per germline, CDR1 LNHNV and CDR2 YYDKDF (reference sequence). CDR3 amino acids: CATSRDLQKRGARTDTQYF. Here the CDR3 DNA reads TGTGCCACCAGCAGAGATCTACAAAAACGGGGGGCGCGGACAGATACGCAGTATTTT. The full variable domain, with the rest looked up from reference TRBV15 and TRBJ2-3, is DAMVIQNPRYQVTQFGKPVTLSCSQTLNHNVMYWYQQKSSQAPKLLFHYYDKDFNNEADTPDNFQSRRPNTSFCFLDIRSPGLGDTAMYLCATSRDLQKRGARTDTQYFGPGTRLTVL.

V gene TRBV5-3 combines with J gene TRBJ1-5; no reliable D call. TRBV5-3 is placed among ORFs of uncertain function. The CDR3 extends over 17 amino acids. The ends were cut back, 4 bases at V and 5 bases at J, with 22 bases in the middle. The CDR3 bases are TGTGCCAGAAGCCCGCCCACGTTTGCTCTGCAAGATCAGCCCCAGCATTTT. Protein product: CARSPPTFALQDQPQHF.

A remark on this clone: This sample includes further DNA sequences coding for the same CDR3. The chain links TRBV2 to TRBJ2-1; 15 nucleotides agree with TRBD2. The CDR3 consists of 14 residues. V lost 6 bases to trimming and J lost 9 bases; unmatched junction nucleotides: 3. CDR1 SNHLY and CDR2 FYNNEI come from the germline V gene. The CDR3 protein is CASRGLAGGSEQFF. The CDR3 DNA follows: TGTGCCAGCAGGGGACTAGCGGGAGGAAGTGAGCAGTTCTTC.

This sequence joins TRBV28 and TRBJ2-3, with 7 bases lining up with TRBD1. J was trimmed by 1 base and V by 6 bases; bases with no gene match: 4. This CDR3 is 14 amino acids long. The germline V gene has CDR1 MDHEN and CDR2 SYDVKM. The CDR3 DNA follows: TGTGCCAGCAGCCCAGACAGGGGCACAGATACGCAGTATTTT. Translating it yields CASSPDRGTDTQYF.

This clone has only one observation. The chain uses TRBV5-5 and TRBJ1-1, with D possibly matching TRBD1 (5 bases). The CDR3 covers 17 residues. Per germline, CDR1 SGHKS and CDR2 YYEKEE (reference sequence). Trimming pared 3 bases from V and 2 bases from J, leaving 20 bases between. The CDR3 DNA reads TGTGCCAGCAGCTCCCACGCTGGGGCAGATCGAAACACTGAAGCTTTCTTT. As protein: CASSSHAGADRNTEAFF.